The 32 T cell receptor beta chains reported below all come from one sample, sequenced in a study of T cell repertoires in cytomegalovirus infection (dated by TCRdb to about 2019). TCRdb shows the sequencer as Illumina HiSeq 1500. TCRdb reanalyzed the raw reads on its own, using fastp at Q25 for trimming and MiXCR for clone calling, and kept in-frame beta chains. Every distinct CDR3 protein forms one entry, paired with its most common genes and DNA. The sample records under 850,000 distinct CDR3 sequences, roughly 33% of which are singletons. The ten largest clones take up roughly 18% of the sample. The antigens these receptors bind are not known. The sample's treatment or condition label, decoded: in vitro stimulation with specific CMV peptide epitopes to enrich CMV-specific T cells. The sequencing used cultured PBMCs, collected from culture after CMV antigen stimulation. These receptors were obtained from a human donor in good health (CMV status not recorded). Some clones in this sample may be carry-over from other donors' samples.

This chain connects TRBV27 to TRBJ2-7; weak D call: TRBD1 (5 bases). CDR3 length: 15 residues. CDR1 MNHEY and CDR2 SMNVEV come from the germline V gene (reference sequence). The V end lost 4 bases, the J end lost 4 bases, and 17 bases lay between the germline ends. The CDR3 nucleotides read TGTGCCAGCAGTTCCGTATTAGGGGTAGGGTACGAGCAGTACTTC. Encoded protein: CASSSVLGVGYEQYF.

This chain links TRBV4-1 with TRBJ2-5; D call uncertain. Germline lookup yields CDR1 MGHRA and CDR2 YSYEKL. The CDR3 covers 13 residues. Trimming stripped 4 bases from V and 4 bases from J, with 10 bases between. CDR3 nucleotides: TGCGCCAGCAGCCGCTGGGTTCGAGAGACCCAGTACTTC. Encoded protein: CASSRWVRETQYF.

In this sample, this clonotype turned up once. The V and J genes are TRBV28 and TRBJ2-1; D assignment may be TRBD1 or TRBD2 (5 bases each). Germline CDR1 MDHEN, CDR2 SYDVKM. The CDR3 has 15 residues. The ends were cut back, 2 bases at V and 10 bases at J, with 18 bases in the middle. CDR3 sequence reads: CASSLMATRPGEQFF. The CDR3 DNA sequence: TGTGCCAGCAGTTTAATGGCCACTAGACCAGGGGAGCAGTTCTTC.

The chain's CDR3 is CASKTRDSNTGELFF. CDR3 bases: TGTGCCAGTAAAACCCGGGACTCCAACACCGGGGAGCTGTTTTTT. The gene calls are TRBV12-3 or TRBV12-4 and TRBJ2-2, with D perhaps TRBD2 (6 bases). Trimming removed 9 bases at V and 2 bases at J, with 16 bases between. The CDR3 is 15 residues long.

The table lists this clonotype with a few counts. This sequence joins TRBV20-1 and TRBJ1-5; D ambiguous. Between the trimmed V and J ends, which lost 2 bases and 5 bases, there was a span of 7 bases. The germline V gene encodes CDR1 DFQATT and CDR2 SNEGSKA (reference sequence). The CDR3 extends over 12 amino acids. The CDR3 region has the DNA TGCAGTGCTAGAAGATTCGATCAGCCCCAGCATTTT. Encoded protein: CSARRFDQPQHF.

The count of this clonotype is one. This rearrangement joins TRBV5-5 to TRBJ1-5; no clear D. The germline CDR1 and CDR2 sequences are SGHKS and YYEKEE (reference sequence). CDR3 size: 14 residues. Between the trimmed V and J ends, which lost 1 base and 4 bases, there was a span of 9 bases. This CDR3 is CASSLPESNQPQHF. The CDR3 nucleotides read TGTGCCAGCAGCTTGCCAGAGTCTAATCAGCCCCAGCATTTT.

The chain recombines TRBV4-2 with TRBJ2-7; D gene ambiguous. This CDR3 is built from 13 residues. V lost 0 bases, J lost 10 bases, and 13 bases lay in between. CDR1 LGHNA and CDR2 YNFKEQ come from the germline V gene. CDR3 in amino acids: CASSQDLTPRQYF. The CDR3 coding sequence is TGTGCCAGCAGCCAAGATCTGACACCCCGACAGTACTTC.

This clonotype was seen more than once but under ten times. The chain couples TRBV12-3 or TRBV12-4 to TRBJ1-6; possibly TRBD1 for D (5 bases). V lost 4 bases, J lost 10 bases, and 11 bases lay in between. This CDR3 spans 13 amino acids. CDR3 DNA: TGTGCCAGCAGTTCCCAGGGTGAATCACCCCTCCACTTT. It specifies CASSSQGESPLHF.

This clonotype was detected once. The chain is built from TRBV11-2 and TRBJ1-6, with D possibly being TRBD1 (5 bases). The CDR3 is 15 amino acids. Germline V lookup: CDR1 SGHAT, CDR2 FQNNGV. Trimming shortened V by 8 bases and J by 6 bases, and 17 bases separated the two germline ends. CDR3 loop: CASSWRGGINSPLHF. Written as DNA, the CDR3 is TGTGCCAGCTCATGGCGGGGGGGTATTAATTCACCCCTCCACTTT.

In its sample, this clonotype was seen a few times. The J gene is TRBJ2-7, the V gene TRBV7-8; D possibly matches TRBD1 or TRBD2 (5 bases each). Germline V gene sequence: CDR1 SGHVS, CDR2 FQNEAQ. The CDR3 spans 15 residues. Between the trimmed V and J ends, which lost 5 bases and 1 base, there was a span of 15 bases. CDR3 protein: CASSHPGRTSYEQYF. The CDR3 DNA sequence: TGTGCCAGCAGCCACCCGGGACGGACATCCTACGAGCAGTACTTC.

This clonotype was detected a few times. The chain carries TRBV27 and TRBJ2-3; perhaps D is TRBD1 or TRBD2 (5 bases each). Germline loops: CDR1 MNHEY, CDR2 SMNVEV (reference sequence). V was clipped by 5 bases and J by 4 bases, with 19 bases between them. The CDR3 totals 16 residues. Here the CDR3 DNA reads TGTGCCAGCAGTCCACGGCTCTCCCGAGGGGCAGATACGCAGTATTTT. Residues: CASSPRLSRGADTQYF.

This clonotype was found many times. The CDR3 DNA reads as TGTGCCAGCAGCCAAGACACCGGAGCCGGCTACACCTTC. Amino acids: CASSQDTGAGYTF. The chain has TRBV7-2 and TRBJ1-2; D gene uncertain. V was pared by 5 bases and J by 8 bases, with 15 bases between. Germline V gene sequence: CDR1 SGHTA, CDR2 FQGNSA. The CDR3 is 13 residues long.

The chain combines TRBV28 with TRBJ1-1; D gene uncertain. Trimming removed 6 bases at V and 9 bases at J, with 14 bases between. Germline CDR1 MDHEN, CDR2 SYDVKM. The CDR3 extends over 12 amino acids. CDR3 sequence (DNA): TGTGCCAGCAGCCTCTCAGGTAGACAAGCTTTCTTT. Translating it yields CASSLSGRQAFF.

V is TRBV7-2 and J is TRBJ1-5; D unresolved. V was pared by 3 bases and J by 7 bases, with 13 bases between. The CDR3 is 14 residues long. Germline CDR1 reads SGHTA; CDR2 reads FQGNSA. CDR3: CASSFALATQPQHF. As DNA, the CDR3 is TGTGCCAGCAGCTTCGCTTTGGCTACGCAGCCCCAGCATTTT.

V gene TRBV12-3 or TRBV12-4 combines with J gene TRBJ1-1; D is perhaps TRBD1 (6 bases). Trimming pared 5 bases from V and 8 bases from J, leaving 9 bases between. The CDR3 contains 11 residues. In nucleotides, the CDR3 is TGTGCCAGCAGTCCAACAGGGGAAGCTTTCTTT. It translates to CASSPTGEAFF.

Only a few counts were recorded for this clonotype. The chain employs TRBV12-3 or TRBV12-4 and TRBJ1-4; D is uncertain. This CDR3 has 14 residues. V lost 6 bases and J lost 7, with 15 bases in between. The CDR3 nucleotides read TGTGCCAGCAGCCTCACTGCCCCGGGTGAAAAACTGTTTTTT. Amino acid sequence: CASSLTAPGEKLFF.

This chain connects TRBV20-1 to TRBJ2-1, with D possibly matching TRBD2 (6 bases). From germline, CDR1 is DFQATT and CDR2 SNEGSKA (reference sequence). Trimming removed 3 bases from V and 0 bases from J, with 15 bases in between. The CDR3 covers 16 residues. The CDR3 region has the DNA TGCAGTGCTAGTCCCTGGGGGGAGAGCTCCTACAATGAGCAGTTCTTC. Its protein product is CSASPWGESSYNEQFF.

This clonotype was seen only a few times. This chain uses TRBV10-2 with TRBJ2-1, with TRBD2 identical over 8 bases. The V gene end was trimmed by 8 bases and the J gene end by 7 bases; junction bases not matched to a gene: 13. The CDR3 extends over 15 amino acids. Germline CDR1 WSHSY, CDR2 SAAADI. The CDR3 is CASSKEASGWNEQFF. The CDR3 region has the DNA TGCGCCAGCTCCAAGGAGGCTAGCGGGTGGAATGAGCAGTTCTTC.

This clonotype was seen more than once but under ten times. J is TRBJ1-6 and V is TRBV4-1, with a possible D match to TRBD1 (6 bases). Germline lookup yields CDR1 MGHRA and CDR2 YSYEKL. The CDR3 consists of 17 residues. V gave up 1 base and J gave up 7 bases, with 17 bases separating them. The CDR3 DNA reads as TGCGCCAGCAGCCAAGCTCCCGGGGGCTGGGCAAATTCACCCCTCCACTTT. This codes for CASSQAPGGWANSPLHF.

The genes are TRBV28 and TRBJ1-2, with D perhaps matching TRBD1 (5 bases). The CDR3 spans 15 residues. V was cut by 2 bases and J by 5 bases, with 15 bases left in between. The germline CDR1 and CDR2 sequences are MDHEN and SYDVKM. CDR3 region: CASSLTLEGRYGYTF. Written as DNA, the CDR3 is TGTGCCAGCAGTTTAACCTTGGAGGGGCGGTATGGCTACACCTTC.

In its sample, this clonotype was seen many times. The V gene is TRBV7-2, the J gene TRBJ2-3; the match to TRBD2 covers 10 bases. With V trimmed by 7 bases and J by 4 bases, 11 bases remained unmatched. The CDR3 totals 16 residues. The germline CDR1 and CDR2 sequences are SGHTA and FQGNSA. This CDR3 reads CASTNQAGGTPDTQYF. The CDR3 nucleotides read TGTGCCAGCACCAACCAAGCGGGAGGGACCCCAGATACGCAGTATTTT.

This rearrangement joins TRBV7-6 to TRBJ2-3, with TRBD1 as a possible D gene (6 bases). This CDR3 region has 15 residues. V lost 3 bases to trimming and J lost 5 bases, with 15 bases between them. Germline lookup yields CDR1 SGHVS and CDR2 FNYEAQ. The DNA of the CDR3 is TGTGCCAGCAGCTTTCCAGGGGCCTATTTAGATACGCAGTATTTT. The encoded protein is CASSFPGAYLDTQYF.

The V call is TRBV27, the J call TRBJ2-7; 9 nucleotides align to TRBD1. After removal of 9 bases from V and 6 bases from J, the junction contained 12 bases not matched to a gene. This CDR3 spans 14 amino acids. CDR1 is MNHEY and CDR2 is SMNVEV in the germline V gene (reference sequence). This chain's CDR3 is CASSTGGLDVEQYF. The DNA for the CDR3 is TGTGCCAGTTCCACAGGGGGCCTAGACGTCGAGCAGTACTTC.

The rearrangement links TRBV12-3 or TRBV12-4 to TRBJ1-1; weak D call: TRBD1 (5 bases). This CDR3 is built from 12 residues. V was shortened by 7 bases and J by 4 bases, with 10 bases between the two germline ends. CDR3 coding DNA: TGTGCCAGCACTTATGGGGGCACTGAAGCTTTCTTT. This encodes CASTYGGTEAFF.

This clonotype was picked up many times. The chain has TRBV7-2 and TRBJ2-7, with D possibly being TRBD2 (5 bases). Germline-derived CDR1 and CDR2 are SGHTA and FQGNSA. Trimming cost V 0 bases and J 2 bases, with 14 bases left between them. The CDR3 loop spans 16 amino acids. DNA for the CDR3: TGTGCCAGCAGCTTAGCCCGAGGGCCGTCTCCCTACGAGCAGTACTTC. Translated, it gives CASSLARGPSPYEQYF.

The genes are TRBV7-6 and TRBJ2-5; D perhaps matches TRBD2 (5 bases). Germline CDR1 SGHVS, CDR2 FNYEAQ. The CDR3 contains 12 residues. V was shortened by 10 bases and J by 4 bases, with 13 bases between the two germline ends. The CDR3 nucleotides read TGTGCCATCCACGGTGAGGGAGAGACCCAGTACTTC. Protein product: CAIHGEGETQYF.

This rearrangement joins TRBV7-9 to TRBJ2-1; D might be TRBD1 or TRBD2, each matching 5 bases. The length of the CDR3 is 17 residues. V shed 4 bases and J shed 4 bases, with 20 bases lying between them. Germline-derived CDR1 and CDR2 are SEHNR and FQNEAQ (reference sequence). The CDR3 DNA reads as TGTGCCAGCAGCTCCAAACGTCCCGGGACCGTGTACAATGAGCAGTTCTTC. Amino acid sequence: CASSSKRPGTVYNEQFF.

This clonotype was observed a few times. The chain couples TRBV28 to TRBJ1-2; D is unclear. The CDR3 runs to 13 residues. Trimming stripped 6 bases from V and 4 bases from J, with 12 bases between. The germline V gene encodes CDR1 MDHEN and CDR2 SYDVKM. In nucleotides, the CDR3 is TGTGCCAGCAGCCTCAGCGACCGCTATGGCTACACCTTC. It specifies CASSLSDRYGYTF.

This clonotype was seen ten or more times. This rearrangement joins TRBV7-2 to TRBJ1-2; D remains ambiguous. The CDR3 is made up of 13 amino acids. The germline V gene has CDR1 SGHTA and CDR2 FQGNSA. V shed 1 base and J shed 6 bases, with 9 bases lying between them. This CDR3 is CASSLGGRDGYTF. Here the CDR3 DNA reads TGTGCCAGCAGCTTAGGAGGCCGAGATGGCTACACCTTC. Complete variable domain (other parts from reference TRBV7-2 and TRBJ1-2): GAGVSQSPSNKVTEKGKDVELRCDPISGHTALYWYRQSLGQGLEFLIYFQGNSAPDKSGLPSDRFSAERTGGSVSTLTIQRTQQEDSAVYLCASSLGGRDGYTFGSGTRLTVV.

The V and J genes are TRBV20-1 and TRBJ1-1; D is uncertain. V lost 3 bases and J lost 1, with 9 bases in between. This CDR3 has 13 residues. Germline V CDR1 and CDR2: DFQATT, SNEGSKA (reference sequence). CDR3 DNA sequence: TGCAGTGCTAGGTTGAGGACGAACACTGAAGCTTTCTTT. It yields the protein CSARLRTNTEAFF.

The V call is TRBV15, the J call TRBJ2-7; 12 bases fit TRBD1. The CDR3 runs 18 residues. The V gene's germline CDR1 is LNHNV and CDR2 YYDKDF (reference sequence). V shed 4 bases, J shed 0 bases, and the junction held 10 bases outside the gene matches. The CDR3 DNA reads TGTGCCACCAGCATAACCGGGACAGGGGGCTCCAGCTCCTACGAGCAGTACTTC. Protein product: CATSITGTGGSSSYEQYF. Together with reference TRBV15 and TRBJ2-7, the CDR3 gives the full variable domain: DAMVIQNPRYQVTQFGKPVTLSCSQTLNHNVMYWYQQKSSQAPKLLFHYYDKDFNNEADTPDNFQSRRPNTSFCFLDIRSPGLGDTAMYLCATSITGTGGSSSYEQYFGPGTRLTVT.

V and J are TRBV3-1 and TRBJ2-7; D not resolved. The CDR3 runs to 15 residues. The ends were cut back, 1 base at V and 9 bases at J, with 19 bases in the middle. Germline CDR1 and CDR2: LGHDT and YNNKEL (reference sequence). This CDR3 is CASSQVGSSFTGQYF. The CDR3 bases are TGTGCCAGCAGCCAAGTCGGCAGCTCTTTTACCGGGCAGTACTTC.